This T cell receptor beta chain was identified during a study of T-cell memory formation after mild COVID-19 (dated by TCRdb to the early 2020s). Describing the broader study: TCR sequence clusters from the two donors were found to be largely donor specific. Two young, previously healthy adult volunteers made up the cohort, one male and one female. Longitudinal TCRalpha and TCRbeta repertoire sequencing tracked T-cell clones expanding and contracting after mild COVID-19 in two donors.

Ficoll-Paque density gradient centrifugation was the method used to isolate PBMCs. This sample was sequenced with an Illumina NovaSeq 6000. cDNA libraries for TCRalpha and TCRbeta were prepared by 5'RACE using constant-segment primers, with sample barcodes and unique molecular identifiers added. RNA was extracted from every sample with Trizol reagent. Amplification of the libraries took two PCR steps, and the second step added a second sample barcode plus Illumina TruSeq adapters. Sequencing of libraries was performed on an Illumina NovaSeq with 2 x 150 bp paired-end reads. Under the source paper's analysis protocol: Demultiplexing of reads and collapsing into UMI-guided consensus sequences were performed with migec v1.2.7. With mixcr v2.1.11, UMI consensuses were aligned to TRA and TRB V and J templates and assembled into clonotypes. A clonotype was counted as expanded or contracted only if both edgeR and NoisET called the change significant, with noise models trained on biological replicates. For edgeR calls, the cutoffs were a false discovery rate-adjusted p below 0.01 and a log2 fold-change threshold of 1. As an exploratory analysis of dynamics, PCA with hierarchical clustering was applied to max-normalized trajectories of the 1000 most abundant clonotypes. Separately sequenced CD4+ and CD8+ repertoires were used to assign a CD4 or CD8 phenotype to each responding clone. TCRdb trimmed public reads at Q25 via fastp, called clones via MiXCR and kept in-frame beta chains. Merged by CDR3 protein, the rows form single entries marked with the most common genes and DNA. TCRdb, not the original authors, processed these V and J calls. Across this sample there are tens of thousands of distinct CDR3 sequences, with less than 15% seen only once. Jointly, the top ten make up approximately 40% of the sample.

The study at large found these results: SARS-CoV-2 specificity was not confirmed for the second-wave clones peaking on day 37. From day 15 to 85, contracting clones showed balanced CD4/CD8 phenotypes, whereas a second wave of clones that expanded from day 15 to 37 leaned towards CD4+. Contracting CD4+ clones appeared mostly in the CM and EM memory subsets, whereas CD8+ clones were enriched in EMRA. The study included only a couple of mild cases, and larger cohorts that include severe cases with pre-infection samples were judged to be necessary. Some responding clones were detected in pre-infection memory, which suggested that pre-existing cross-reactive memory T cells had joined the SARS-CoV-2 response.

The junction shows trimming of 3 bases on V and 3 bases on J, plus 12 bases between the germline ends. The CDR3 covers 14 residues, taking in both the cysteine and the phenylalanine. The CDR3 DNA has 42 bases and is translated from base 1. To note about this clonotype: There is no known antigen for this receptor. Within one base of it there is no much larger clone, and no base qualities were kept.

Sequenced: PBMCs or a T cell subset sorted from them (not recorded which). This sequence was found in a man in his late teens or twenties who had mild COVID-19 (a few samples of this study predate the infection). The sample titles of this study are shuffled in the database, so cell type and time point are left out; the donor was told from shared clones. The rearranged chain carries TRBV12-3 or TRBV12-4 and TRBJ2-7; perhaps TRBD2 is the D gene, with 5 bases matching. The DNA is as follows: TGTGCCAGCAGTTTTCGTGACCGGGGCTACGAGCAGTACTTC. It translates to CASSFRDRGYEQYF.